The rows below give T cell receptor beta chains drawn from one sample of a study of blood T cell repertoires in COVID-19. Profiling relied on immunoSEQ multiplex PCR, and the TCRdb table lists in-frame clones only, not all of them. In the table there are under 110,000 clones, roughly 85% of which are singletons. Sequencing was performed on peripheral blood. The receptors derive from a woman in her seventies with active or convalescent COVID-19. CDR3s include the opening cysteine and the closing phenylalanine or tryptophan. The D gene is left open where the match is weak. Rows may omit the clone size; those that give it use once, few, many or a size class.

clone size	J gene	V gene	D gene	CDR3 protein	CDR3 DNA
NA	TRBJ2-7	TRBV2	TRBD1	CASGDREGYEQYF	TGTGCCAGCGGAGACAGGGAAGGGTACGAGCAGTACTTC
NA	TRBJ1-1	TRBV20-1	NA	CSASLSVNTEAFF	TGCAGTGCTAGTCTTTCGGTGAACACTGAAGCTTTCTTT
NA	TRBJ1-3	TRBV10-3	TRBD1	CATLRQGAVNTIYF	TGTGCCACGCTCCGACAGGGGGCCGTAAACACCATATATTTT
NA	TRBJ2-4	TRBV19	NA	CASRGGSLAKNIQYF	TGTGCCAGCCGGGGTGGGTCACTAGCCAAAAACATTCAGTACTTC
NA	TRBJ2-3	TRBV5-1	NA	CASSLGGTTDTQYF	TGCGCCAGCAGCTTGGGGGGGACAACAGATACGCAGTATTTT
NA	TRBJ2-1	TRBV24-1	NA	CATSDQDSYDEQFF	TGTGCCACCAGTGATCAAGACAGTTACGATGAGCAGTTCTTC
NA	TRBJ2-7	TRBV6-2/TRBV6-3	NA	CASSYSRGSGRYEQYF	TGTGCCAGCAGTTACTCGAGAGGTTCAGGGAGGTACGAGCAGTACTTC
few	TRBJ1-2	TRBV4-1	TRBD1	CASSRTYLTGVDYGYTF	TGCGCCAGCAGCCGAACCTACCTGACAGGGGTGGACTATGGCTACACCTTC
NA	TRBJ2-1	TRBV7-8	NA	CASSFAADSSYNEQFF	TGTGCCAGCAGCTTCGCGGCGGACAGCTCCTACAATGAGCAGTTCTTC
NA	TRBJ2-7	TRBV5-1	NA	CASRPSGSSYEQYF	TGCGCCAGCAGACCGTCCGGGAGCTCCTACGAGCAGTACTTC
NA	TRBJ2-3	TRBV5-1	TRBD1	CASSQGQGPDTQYF	TGCGCCAGCAGCCAGGGACAGGGTCCAGATACGCAGTATTTT
NA	TRBJ2-1	TRBV24-1	TRBD2	CATSVGSGRKQFF	TGTGCCACCAGTGTCGGTAGCGGGAGAAAGCAGTTCTTC
once	TRBJ2-7	TRBV18	TRBD2	CASSPGLAGVSYEQYF	TGTGCCAGCTCACCAGGACTAGCGGGAGTCTCCTACGAGCAGTACTTC
NA	TRBJ1-2	TRBV3-1/TRBV3-2	TRBD1	CASSQRQGAGLGYGYTF	TGTGCCAGCAGCCAAAGACAGGGGGCAGGTTTGGGGTATGGCTACACCTTC
NA	TRBJ1-6	TRBV2	NA	CASSELTGNSPLHF	TGTGCCAGCAGCGAATTAACAGGGAATTCACCCCTCCACTTT
NA	TRBJ1-4	TRBV19	NA	CASSIIFGRGGEKLFF	TGTGCCAGTAGTATAATCTTCGGCAGGGGTGGTGAAAAACTGTTTTTT
NA	TRBJ2-1	TRBV5-1	TRBD2	CASSLGLAVLGNEQFF	TGCGCCAGCAGCTTGGGTCTAGCGGTTCTGGGTAATGAGCAGTTCTTC
NA	TRBJ1-1	TRBV7-2	NA	CASSTQGNTEAFF	TGTGCCAGCAGCACCCAGGGGAACACTGAAGCTTTCTTT
once	TRBJ1-5	TRBV7-2	TRBD1	CASSPRAGGVGQPQHF	TGTGCCAGCAGTCCCCGGGCAGGGGGCGTGGGTCAGCCCCAGCATTTT
NA	TRBJ1-2	TRBV5-5	NA	CASSLESGEGYGYTF	TGTGCCAGCAGCTTGGAATCGGGGGAGGGCTATGGCTACACCTTC
NA	TRBJ1-4	TRBV9	TRBD1	CASSVGGTGNEKLFF	TGTGCCAGCAGCGTAGGTGGGACAGGGAATGAAAAACTGTTTTTT
NA	TRBJ1-5	TRBV4-1	NA	CASIKYDRDNQPQHF	TGCGCCAGCATCAAATACGACAGAGACAATCAGCCCCAGCATTTT
NA	TRBJ2-3	TRBV15	NA	CATSDGGGAGDTQYF	TGTGCCACCAGCGATGGAGGGGGCGCGGGAGATACGCAGTATTTT
NA	TRBJ1-2	TRBV9	TRBD1	CASSDGQGYYDGGYTF	TGTGCCAGCAGCGACGGACAGGGTTATTACGACGGGGGCTACACCTTC
NA	TRBJ1-2	TRBV5-1	TRBD1	CASSFGQGAYGYTF	TGCGCCAGCAGCTTTGGACAGGGGGCCTATGGCTACACCTTC
NA	TRBJ2-2	TRBV28	NA	CASSLINLNTGELFF	TGTGCCAGCAGTTTAATTAATTTAAACACCGGGGAGCTGTTTTTT
few	TRBJ2-7	TRBV5-6	NA	CASTERDNLSYEQYF	TGTGCCAGCACGGAACGGGACAACCTGTCCTACGAGCAGTACTTC
NA	TRBJ2-3	TRBV5-4	TRBD2	CASSLDGTSGRIGRGGQYF	TGTGCCAGCAGCTTGGATGGAACTAGCGGGAGGATAGGCAGAGGGGGGCAGTATTTT
NA	TRBJ2-7	TRBV7-6	NA	CASSLSVDSEQYF	TGTGCCAGCAGCTTATCTGTGGACAGCGAGCAGTACTTC
NA	TRBJ1-2	TRBV30	NA	CAWSVWDGDYYGYTF	TGTGCCTGGAGTGTATGGGACGGGGACTATTATGGCTACACCTTC
NA	TRBJ2-1	TRBV5-1	TRBD2	CASSLGGSGRALEQFF	TGCGCCAGCAGCTTGGGTGGCAGCGGGAGGGCCTTGGAGCAGTTCTTC
once	TRBJ2-2	TRBV7-2	TRBD2	CASSFPPGRGETGELFF	TGTGCCAGCAGCTTTCCCCCTGGGCGGGGGGAAACCGGGGAGCTGTTTTTT